This T cell receptor beta chain was sequenced for a study of blood T cell repertoires in COVID-19. Background on the study: Collection of acute and convalescent COVID-19 samples took place in the United States, Italy and Spain. T cells, B-cell-depleted T cells, or PBMCs supplied cDNA or gDNA.

Authors' data handling: Amplifying reference gene primers gave estimates of nucleated cell counts. The assay was immunoSEQ multiplex PCR, and TCRdb's table has in-frame clones only and misses some. V, J and clone size reflect that table, while D and trimming were determined from the DNA. Among 200,000 to 250,000 clones, about 88% were seen once, and the ten largest hold around 4.8%. Between the trimmed V and J ends, which lost 6 bases and 0 bases, there was a span of 12 bases. The CDR3 totals 15 residues. Per the germline V gene, CDR1 is SNHLY and CDR2 is FYNNEI. The receptor was derived from a middle-aged woman with acute or convalescent COVID-19. V usage is TRBV2 and J usage is TRBJ2-1, with a possible D match to TRBD2 (5 bases). The specimen was peripheral blood. The CDR3 DNA is TGTGCCAGCAGAAAAACTAGGAGCTCCTACAATGAGCAGTTCTTC. Translating gives CASRKTRSSYNEQFF.